These T cell receptor beta chains were read from a single sample in a study of blood T cell repertoires in COVID-19. TCRdb keeps only in-frame clones here, not all; method: immunoSEQ multiplex PCR. The sample includes a few hundred thousand clones, roughly nine tenths seen only once; the top ten take 1% to 1.3%. Sequenced sample: PBMCs or T cells enriched from blood (not recorded which). Every receptor here comes from a man under 40 who had recovered from COVID-19. The CDR3 runs from the conserved cysteine through the conserved F or W. D genes are given only for firm matches. Clone sizes are given selectively: once, few, many, or a class where the clone is expanded.

clone size,D gene,V gene,J gene,CDR3 DNA,CDR3 protein
NA,NA,TRBV5-4,TRBJ2-3,TGTGCCAGCAGCGACCAGGCGTGGGCTCGCGCAGATACGCAGTATTTT,CASSDQAWARADTQYF
NA,TRBD2,TRBV5-1,TRBJ2-1,TGCGCCAGCAGCAGGGGGACTAGCGGGTGGAATGAGCAGTTCTTC,CASSRGTSGWNEQFF
few,NA,TRBV6-5,TRBJ1-5,TGTGCCAGCAGGCGACAGACCAATCAGCCCCAGCATTTT,CASRRQTNQPQHF
NA,TRBD1,TRBV2,TRBJ2-2,TGTGCCAGCAGTGGCGGACAGGGAATCGGGGAGCTGTTTTTT,CASSGGQGIGELFF
NA,NA,TRBV12-3/TRBV12-4,TRBJ1-4,TGTGCCAGCAGTAAGCAGGACAGTCTGTTTTTT,CASSKQDSLFF
NA,NA,TRBV24-1,TRBJ2-7,TGTGCCACCAGTTATAGGGGAGGCGAGCAGTACTTC,CATSYRGGEQYF
NA,TRBD1,TRBV18,TRBJ1-1,TGTGCCAGCTCACCATCTACCACAGGGGTATCCAACACTGAAGCTTTCTTT,CASSPSTTGVSNTEAFF
once,TRBD2,TRBV10-3,TRBJ2-5,TGTGCCATCGGGGTTGCGGGAGGGCCCGGGGGCGAGACCCAGTACTTC,CAIGVAGGPGGETQYF
NA,TRBD1,TRBV28,TRBJ2-1,TGTGCCAGCACTTTACCTTATACCCAAACCACGGGACAGGGAAACAATGAGCAGTTCTTC,CASTLPYTQTTGQGNNEQFF
NA,NA,TRBV28,TRBJ2-1,TGTGCCAGCAGGGGGCCTGTATACAATGAGCAGTTCTTC,CASRGPVYNEQFF
NA,TRBD1,TRBV5-1,TRBJ1-1,TGCGCCAGCAGCCCTCCGCCAGGGACAGCAACTGAAGCTTTCTTT,CASSPPPGTATEAFF
NA,TRBD1,TRBV28,TRBJ2-5,TGTGCCAGCAGTCTTGGGACAGGGACGTACCAAGAGACCCAGTACTTC,CASSLGTGTYQETQYF
NA,NA,TRBV4-2,TRBJ2-1,TGTGCCAGCAGCCTAGCGGTAAGCTCCTACAATGAGCAGTTCTTC,CASSLAVSSYNEQFF
NA,TRBD1,TRBV6-5,TRBJ2-1,TGTGCCAGCAGGTCCGGGACAGACGACGGGGAGCAGTTCTTC,CASRSGTDDGEQFF
NA,TRBD1,TRBV9,TRBJ2-2,TGTGCCAGCAGCGCACAGGGGAAGGGGGCCGGGGAGCTGTTTTTT,CASSAQGKGAGELFF
NA,NA,TRBV7-2,TRBJ2-7,TGTGCCAGCAGCTTGGGCGTCCGGGAAGGAACCTACGAGCAGTACTTC,CASSLGVREGTYEQYF
NA,NA,TRBV4-2,TRBJ1-2,TGTGCCAGCAGCCAAGACAGGGCGGGATTCCAGGGCTACACCTTC,CASSQDRAGFQGYTF
NA,NA,TRBV25-1,TRBJ1-1,TGTGCCAGCAGTGAAGCCCTCGGGAGTGGAGCTTTCTTT,CASSEALGSGAFF
NA,NA,TRBV7-2,TRBJ1-6,TGTGCCAGCAGCGCACGGGGCTCCTATAATTCACCCCTCCACTTT,CASSARGSYNSPLHF
NA,NA,TRBV7-2,TRBJ2-2,TGTGCCAGCAGCTTAGACCACCGGGACACCGGGGAGCTGTTTTTT,CASSLDHRDTGELFF
NA,NA,TRBV7-9,TRBJ2-7,TGTGCCAGCAGCCGCAGTGCAGGAATCCCCTACGAGCAGTACTTC,CASSRSAGIPYEQYF
NA,NA,TRBV28,TRBJ2-6,TGTGCCACCAGGGACACGGGTAAATCTGGGGCCAACGTCCTGACTTTC,CATRDTGKSGANVLTF
NA,NA,TRBV27,TRBJ1-1,TGTGCCACCGAGGGAAACATGGGAGCTTTCTTT,CATEGNMGAFF
once,NA,TRBV6-5,TRBJ1-2,TGTGCCAGCAGGCCGAGTACTACTAACTATGGCTACACCTTC,CASRPSTTNYGYTF
NA,NA,TRBV7-3,TRBJ2-2,TGTGCCAGCAGCTTTGGGGACACTTACACCGGGGAGCTGTTTTTT,CASSFGDTYTGELFF
few,TRBD2,TRBV25-1,TRBJ2-2,TGTGCCAGCAGTGAATGGGCGGCTAGCGGGAGAGGCGGGGAGCTGTTTTTT,CASSEWAASGRGGELFF
NA,TRBD1,TRBV3-1/TRBV3-2,TRBJ2-7,TGTGCCAGCGTCAGTAGGACAGGGTCACGCGAGCAGTACTTC,CASVSRTGSREQYF
once,TRBD2,TRBV28,TRBJ2-3,TGTGCCAGCAGTTTTGTTGCGGGAGGGCCTAGCACAGATACGCAGTATTTT,CASSFVAGGPSTDTQYF
NA,TRBD1,TRBV6-2/TRBV6-3,TRBJ2-7,TGTGCCAGCAGTTACTCTTCAGGGGGCTCCTACGAGCAGTACTTC,CASSYSSGGSYEQYF
NA,TRBD2,TRBV7-9,TRBJ2-3,TGTGCCAGCAGCTCCCTAGCGGGAGCGGATACGCAGTATTTT,CASSSLAGADTQYF
NA,NA,TRBV7-9,TRBJ1-5,TGTGCCAGGGGGGCAGATAGCAATCAGCCCCAGCATTTT,CARGADSNQPQHF
once,TRBD1,TRBV12-5,TRBJ1-6,TGTGCTAGTGGTTTTGGTCAGGGGGTAGGAAATTCACCCCTCCACTTT,CASGFGQGVGNSPLHF
NA,TRBD2,TRBV19,TRBJ2-1,TGTGCCAGTACTAGCGGGAGCTCCTACAATGAGCAGTTCTTC,CASTSGSSYNEQFF
few,TRBD1,TRBV11-1,TRBJ2-5,TGTGCCAGCAGCTTTGAGGGGGCGGGGACCCAGTACTTC,CASSFEGAGTQYF
NA,TRBD2,TRBV11-2,TRBJ2-7,TGTGCCAGCAGCTTAGGGTCGCTAGCGGAAACCTACGAGCAGTACTTC,CASSLGSLAETYEQYF
once,TRBD2,TRBV18,TRBJ2-1,TGTGCCAGCTCACCACGAGCAGCGGGAGGTACCTACAATGAGCAGTTCTTC,CASSPRAAGGTYNEQFF
NA,TRBD1,TRBV7-3,TRBJ1-1,TGTGCCAGCAGCTTAGGGACAGGGGCTGAAGCTTTCTTT,CASSLGTGAEAFF
NA,NA,TRBV7-9,TRBJ2-7,TGTGCCAGCGGGTGGGGCGCACGCGAGCAGTACTTC,CASGWGAREQYF
NA,TRBD2,TRBV14,TRBJ2-1,TGTGCCAGCAGTTCAAGCGGGAGGCCCCTTTACAATGAGCAGTTCTTC,CASSSSGRPLYNEQFF
few,NA,TRBV7-2,TRBJ2-1,TGTGCCAGCAGCTTACAAGGGGATCACTCCTACAATGAGCAGTTCTTC,CASSLQGDHSYNEQFF
NA,NA,TRBV2,TRBJ2-5,TGTGCCAGCGACGCGGTTGAGGAGACCCAGTACTTC,CASDAVEETQYF
NA,TRBD1,TRBV3-1/TRBV3-2,TRBJ1-1,TGTGCCAGCAGCCAAGATTGGTTTAGTAACAGGGGAAGCGCTGAAGCTTTCTTT,CASSQDWFSNRGSAEAFF
NA,TRBD1,TRBV28,TRBJ2-7,TGTGCCAGCAGTCCTCATTCCGGGACAGGGGCCGAGCAGTACTTC,CASSPHSGTGAEQYF
NA,TRBD2,TRBV2,TRBJ2-1,TGTGCCAGCAGTCCGGGACTAGCGGGAACGGGTGAGCAGTTCTTC,CASSPGLAGTGEQFF
NA,TRBD2,TRBV24-1,TRBJ2-7,TGTGCCACCAGTGATGCGCGGGGGGACTCCTACGAGCAGTACTTC,CATSDARGDSYEQYF